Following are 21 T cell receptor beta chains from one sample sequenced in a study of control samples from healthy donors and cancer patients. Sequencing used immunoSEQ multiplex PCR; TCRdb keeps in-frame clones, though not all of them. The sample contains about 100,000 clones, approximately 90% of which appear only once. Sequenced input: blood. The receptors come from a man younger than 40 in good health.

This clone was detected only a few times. The CDR3 sequence is CASSIDLTTGGGYGYTF. The CDR3 region has the DNA TGTGCCAGTAGTATAGACCTAACGACAGGGGGAGGCTATGGCTACACCTTC. The chain uses TRBV19 and TRBJ1-2; TRBD1 matches 9 bases. V was clipped by 0 bases and J by 4 bases; unmatched bases: 9. There are 17 residues in the CDR3. CDR1 is LNHDA and CDR2 is SQIVND in the germline V gene (reference sequence).

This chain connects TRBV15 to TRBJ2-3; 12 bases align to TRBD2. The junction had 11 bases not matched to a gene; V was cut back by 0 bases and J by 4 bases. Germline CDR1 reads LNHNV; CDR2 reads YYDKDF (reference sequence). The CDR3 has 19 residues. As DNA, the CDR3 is TGTGCCACCAGCAGAGATCGCCGCGGGACTAGCGGGTGGGCAGATACGCAGTATTTT. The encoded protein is CATSRDRRGTSGWADTQYF. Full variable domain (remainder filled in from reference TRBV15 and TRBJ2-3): DAMVIQNPRYQVTQFGKPVTLSCSQTLNHNVMYWYQQKSSQAPKLLFHYYDKDFNNEADTPDNFQSRRPNTSFCFLDIRSPGLGDTAMYLCATSRDRRGTSGWADTQYFGPGTRLTVL.

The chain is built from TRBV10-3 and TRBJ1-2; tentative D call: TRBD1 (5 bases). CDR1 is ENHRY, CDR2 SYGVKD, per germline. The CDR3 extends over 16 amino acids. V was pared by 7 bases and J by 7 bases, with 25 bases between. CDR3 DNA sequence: TGTGCCATCATGGACACTACCCATGGAGGACGGGCTGGCTACACCTTC. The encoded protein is CAIMDTTHGGRAGYTF.

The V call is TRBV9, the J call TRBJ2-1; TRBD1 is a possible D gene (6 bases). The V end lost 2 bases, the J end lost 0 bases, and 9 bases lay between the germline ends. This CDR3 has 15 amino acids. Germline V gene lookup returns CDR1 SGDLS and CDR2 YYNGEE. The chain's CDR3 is CASSVEDSSYNEQFF. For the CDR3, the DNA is TGTGCCAGCAGCGTTGAGGACAGCTCCTACAATGAGCAGTTCTTC.

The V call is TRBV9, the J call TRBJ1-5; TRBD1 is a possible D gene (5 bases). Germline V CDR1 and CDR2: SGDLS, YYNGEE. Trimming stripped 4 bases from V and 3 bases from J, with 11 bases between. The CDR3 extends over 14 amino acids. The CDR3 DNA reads TGTGCCAGCAGCAGTGGGGACTTCAATCAGCCCCAGCATTTT. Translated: CASSSGDFNQPQHF.

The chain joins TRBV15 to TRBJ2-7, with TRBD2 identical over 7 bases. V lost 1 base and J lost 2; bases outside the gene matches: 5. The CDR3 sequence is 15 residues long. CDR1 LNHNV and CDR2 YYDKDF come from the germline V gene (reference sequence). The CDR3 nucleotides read TGTGCCACCAGCAGAGCAGCGGGACCGACCTACGAGCAGTACTTC. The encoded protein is CATSRAAGPTYEQYF.

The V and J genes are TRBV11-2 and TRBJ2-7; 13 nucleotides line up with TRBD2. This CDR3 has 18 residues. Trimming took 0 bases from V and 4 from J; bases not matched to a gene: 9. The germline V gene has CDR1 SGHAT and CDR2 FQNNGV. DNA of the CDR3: TGTGCCAGCAGCTTAGAATACAGCGGGACTAGCGGGATTTACGAGCAGTACTTC. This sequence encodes CASSLEYSGTSGIYEQYF.

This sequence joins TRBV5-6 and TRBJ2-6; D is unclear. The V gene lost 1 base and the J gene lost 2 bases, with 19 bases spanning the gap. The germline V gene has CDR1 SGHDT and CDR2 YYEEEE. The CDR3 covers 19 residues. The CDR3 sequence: CASSLFSIHMSPGANVLTF. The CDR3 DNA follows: TGTGCCAGCAGCTTGTTTTCCATCCATATGTCCCCTGGGGCCAACGTCCTGACTTTC.

CDR3 bases: TGCGCCAGCAGCCTTGCCAGCGGGAGAAATGAGCAGTTCTTC. Its translation is CASSLASGRNEQFF. The gene calls are TRBV5-1 and TRBJ2-1, with 8 bases identical to TRBD2. This CDR3 comprises 14 residues. Germline CDR1 and CDR2: SGHRS and YFSETQ. V lost 4 bases and J lost 7; bases outside the gene matches: 7. The complete variable domain, with remaining parts taken from reference TRBV5-1 and TRBJ2-1, reads KAGVTQTPRYLIKTRGQQVTLSCSPISGHRSVSWYQQTPGQGLQFLFEYFSETQRNKGNFPGRFSGRQFSNSRSEMNVSTLELGDSALYLCASSLASGRNEQFFGPGTRLTVL.

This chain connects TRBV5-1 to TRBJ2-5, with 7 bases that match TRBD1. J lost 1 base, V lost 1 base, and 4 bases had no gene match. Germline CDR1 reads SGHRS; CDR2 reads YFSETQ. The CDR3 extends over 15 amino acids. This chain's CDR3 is CASSLLGTAQETQYF. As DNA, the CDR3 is TGCGCCAGCAGCTTGCTTGGGACAGCCCAAGAGACCCAGTACTTC. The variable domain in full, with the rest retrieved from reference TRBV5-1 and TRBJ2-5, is KAGVTQTPRYLIKTRGQQVTLSCSPISGHRSVSWYQQTPGQGLQFLFEYFSETQRNKGNFPGRFSGRQFSNSRSEMNVSTLELGDSALYLCASSLLGTAQETQYFGPGTRLLVL.

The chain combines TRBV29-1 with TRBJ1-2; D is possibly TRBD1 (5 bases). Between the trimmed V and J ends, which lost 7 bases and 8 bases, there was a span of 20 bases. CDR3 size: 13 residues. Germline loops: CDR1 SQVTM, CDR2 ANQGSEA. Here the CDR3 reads CSAGGLLLGGYTF. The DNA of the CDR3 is TGCAGCGCTGGGGGACTTCTCCTTGGGGGCTACACCTTC.

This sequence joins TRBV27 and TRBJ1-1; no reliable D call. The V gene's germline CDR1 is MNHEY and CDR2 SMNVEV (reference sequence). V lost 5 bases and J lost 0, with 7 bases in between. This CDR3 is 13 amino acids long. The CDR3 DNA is TGTGCCAGCAGTCCCCGAGTGAACACTGAAGCTTTCTTT. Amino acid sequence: CASSPRVNTEAFF.

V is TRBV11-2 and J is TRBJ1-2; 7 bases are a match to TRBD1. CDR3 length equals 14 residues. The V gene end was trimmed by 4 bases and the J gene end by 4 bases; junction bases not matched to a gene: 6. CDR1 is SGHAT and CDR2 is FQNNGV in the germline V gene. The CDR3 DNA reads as TGTGCCAGCAGCTATCCGGGACAGACCTATGGCTACACCTTC. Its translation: CASSYPGQTYGYTF.

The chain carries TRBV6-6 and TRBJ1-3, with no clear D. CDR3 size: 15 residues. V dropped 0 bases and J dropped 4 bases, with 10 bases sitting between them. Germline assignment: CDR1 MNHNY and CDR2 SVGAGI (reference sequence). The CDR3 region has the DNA TGTGCCAGCAGTTACTCCGACTATTCCGGAAACACCATATATTTT. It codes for CASSYSDYSGNTIYF.

The CDR3 is CASRWGRSANYGYTF. CDR3 DNA: TGTGCCAGCAGATGGGGCAGGAGTGCTAACTATGGCTACACCTTC. The chain employs TRBV6-5 and TRBJ1-2; D possibly corresponds to TRBD1 (5 bases). V dropped 6 bases and J dropped 0 bases, with 14 bases sitting between them. This CDR3 is 15 amino acids long. Germline V gene lookup returns CDR1 MNHEY and CDR2 SVGAGI.

This CDR3 is CASREGAIGRETQYF. The CDR3 DNA is TGTGCCAGTAGAGAGGGGGCGATAGGTAGGGAGACCCAGTACTTC. The chain uses TRBV27 and TRBJ2-5, with 7 bases matching TRBD1. The germline V gene encodes CDR1 MNHEY and CDR2 SMNVEV (reference sequence). The CDR3 covers 15 residues. V was clipped by 9 bases and J by 5 bases; unmatched bases: 15.

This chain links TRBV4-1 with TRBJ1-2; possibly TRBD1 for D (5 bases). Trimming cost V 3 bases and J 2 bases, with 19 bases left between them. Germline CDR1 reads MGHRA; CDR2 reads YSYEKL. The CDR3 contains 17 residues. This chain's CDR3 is CASSQSAPGNINYGYTF. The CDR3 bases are TGCGCCAGCAGCCAGTCTGCCCCAGGGAATATAAACTATGGCTACACCTTC.

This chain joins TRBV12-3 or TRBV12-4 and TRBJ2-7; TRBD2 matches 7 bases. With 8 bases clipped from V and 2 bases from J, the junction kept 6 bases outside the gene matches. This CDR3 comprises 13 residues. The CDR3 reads CASRAGSTYEQYF. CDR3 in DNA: TGTGCCAGCCGAGCGGGATCCACCTACGAGCAGTACTTC.

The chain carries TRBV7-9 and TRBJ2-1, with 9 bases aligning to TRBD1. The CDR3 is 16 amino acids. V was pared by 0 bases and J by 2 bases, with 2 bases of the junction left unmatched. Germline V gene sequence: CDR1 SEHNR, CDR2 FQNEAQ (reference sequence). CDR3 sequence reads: CASSLAGDRAYNEQFF. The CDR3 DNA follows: TGTGCCAGCAGCTTAGCGGGGGACAGGGCCTACAATGAGCAGTTCTTC.

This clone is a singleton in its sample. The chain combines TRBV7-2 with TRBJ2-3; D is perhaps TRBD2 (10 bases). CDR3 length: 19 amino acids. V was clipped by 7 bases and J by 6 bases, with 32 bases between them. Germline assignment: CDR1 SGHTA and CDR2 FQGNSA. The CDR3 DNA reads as TGTGCCAGCAAGAGAACAGGGGGCGCTCAGCGGGAGGGCCGCGATACGCAGTATTTT. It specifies CASKRTGGAQREGRDTQYF.

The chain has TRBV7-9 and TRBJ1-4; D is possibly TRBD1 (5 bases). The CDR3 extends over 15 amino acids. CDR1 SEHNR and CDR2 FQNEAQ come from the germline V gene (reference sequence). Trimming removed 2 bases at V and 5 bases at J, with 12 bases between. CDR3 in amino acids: CASSLQTEGNEKLFF. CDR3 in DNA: TGTGCCAGCAGCTTACAGACAGAGGGAAATGAAAAACTGTTTTTT.